This TCR beta chain originates from a study of T cells after yellow fever vaccination (dated by TCRdb to the late 2010s). Turning to the overall study: The SMART-Seq v4 Ultra Low Input RNA kit was used to prepare libraries from fractions with low cell numbers. To track T-cell clones before and after primary and booster YFV17D yellow fever vaccination, bulk TCR alpha and beta repertoires were sequenced longitudinally. Bulk PBMC replicates and cell subsets were isolated from blood drawn at multiple timepoints before and after both primary and secondary immunization. The cohort comprised two healthy male donors, one aged 18 to 30 and one aged 30 to 40 years. What the study reported, not specific to this receptor: Most clones expanded after primary vaccination (96% of CD4 and around 88% of CD8) were re-detected after the booster, suggesting that broad memory maintenance occurred. The study included only two donors, which limits how far the findings can be generalized. Compared with the primary T-cell response, the secondary T-cell response was weaker but faster, peaking on day 5 rather than day 15. Computational filtering was needed because FACS-sorted repertoires could contain abundant contaminating clonotypes from the bulk population. A small fraction of clonotypes showed up in both the CD4 and CD8 compartments, probably as a result of convergent recombination.

Comments on this clonotype: There is no known antigen for this receptor. Base qualities are not provided; no much larger clone lies one nucleotide away.

V trim: 8 bases; J trim: 1 base; unmatched bases: 3. There are 15 amino acids in the CDR3, from cysteine to phenylalanine inclusive. Of all the DNA, just the CDR3 is kept, 45 bases in frame from base 1. The germline V gene supplies CDR1 SGHVS and CDR2 FQNEAQ. TCRdb names Illumina NovaSeq 6000 as the instrument used. TCR cDNA was synthesized by 5'RACE template switching, which introduced a universal primer site and unique molecular identifiers. cDNA synthesis was primed from both the TCR alpha and TCR beta constant segments. Library amplification involved two PCR steps, and the second step added sample barcodes and sequencing adapters. Libraries were sequenced on Illumina HiSeq 2500 (2x100 bp) or NovaSeq (2x150 bp). The paper's data handling went like this. Demultiplexing of reads and collapsing into UMI consensus sequences were performed with MIGEC, and V(D)J alignment was carried out with MiXCR. Clonotypes responding to the vaccine were identified with edgeR on replicate PBMC samples, with the criteria of FDR below 0.01 and a log2 fold change above 5 up to day 15. Each bulk clonotype received a CD4 or CD8 identity based on whether the sequenced CD4 or CD8 repertoire contained that clonotype at higher abundance. In TCRdb, the public reads were trimmed at Q25 with fastp and aligned with MiXCR, with productive beta chains retained. Every entry covers one CDR3 protein and lists the most common genes and DNA from its rows. These V and J calls are TCRdb output, not the study's own analysis. The sample table records hundreds of thousands of distinct CDR3 sequences; around 20% of these occur just once. The ten largest clones take up over 15% of the sample.

Sample treatment or condition, as interpreted from the label and publication: live attenuated yellow fever vaccine strain. At each blood-draw timepoint, two biological replicates of bulk PBMCs were obtained. A standard Ficoll-Paque protocol was used to isolate PBMCs from peripheral blood. TriZol was used to extract RNA from bulk PBMCs, CD4 and CD8 fractions, and dextramer-positive and dextramer-negative fractions. This clonotype was sampled from a man between 18 and 29 years old who received the YFV17D yellow fever vaccine. The chain is made from TRBV7-8 and TRBJ2-3; the central 13 bases match TRBD2. Sequenced material: PBMCs, taken before the yellow fever booster vaccination. CDR3 loop: CASGGLAGRTDTQYF. The bases are TGTGCCAGCGGGGGACTAGCGGGGCGCACAGATACGCAGTATTTT.